The 29 T cell receptor beta chains in this list originate from one sample, sequenced in a study of CD8 T cells in ankylosing spondylitis (dated by TCRdb to 2016 to 2017). Libraries came from 5' RACE. Sequencing was performed on an Illumina HiSeq 2500. TCRdb's own reprocessing of the public reads used fastp at Q25 and MiXCR and kept productive beta chains. Each entry is one CDR3 protein sequence, shown with its most common DNA and genes. The sample table lists 150,000 to 200,000 distinct CDR3 sequences, 30% to 35% of them with a count of one. The leading ten clones occupy around 6% of the sample. Sequencing used synovial fluid, either unsorted or a sorted T cell fraction (not recorded which). These receptors were obtained from a male donor with ankylosing spondylitis.

This clonotype was counted a few times. The chain links TRBV7-9 to TRBJ2-7; D remains ambiguous. The CDR3 is 12 amino acids. The V gene's germline CDR1 is SEHNR and CDR2 FQNEAQ (reference sequence). With 1 base removed from V and 1 base from J, the gap between germline ends came to 2 bases. CDR3 amino acids: CASSLVSYEQYF. CDR3 sequence (DNA): TGTGCCAGCAGCTTAGTATCCTACGAGCAGTACTTC.

This chain uses TRBV29-1 with TRBJ2-5; D is ambiguous. The CDR3 is made up of 11 amino acids. V lost 3 bases, J lost 2 bases, and 4 bases lay in between. Germline CDR1 and CDR2: SQVTM and ANQGSEA. CDR3 protein: CSVDPQETQYF. The CDR3 nucleotides are TGCAGCGTTGATCCTCAAGAGACCCAGTACTTC.

The CDR3, as DNA: TGTGCCAGCAGTTTTGGAGTCCAGCGTCAGTACTTC. Protein: CASSFGVQRQYF. The chain combines TRBV12-3 or TRBV12-4 with TRBJ2-5, with D unclear. V was trimmed by 3 bases and J by 11 bases, leaving 13 bases between them. The CDR3 covers 12 residues.

V gene TRBV9 combines with J gene TRBJ1-1, with TRBD1 as a possible D gene (6 bases). The CDR3 runs to 15 residues. V lost 2 bases to trimming and J lost 1 base, with 12 bases between them. CDR1 and CDR2 (germline): SGDLS, YYNGEE. Here the CDR3 reads CASSVALGGNTEAFF. The CDR3 coding sequence is TGTGCCAGCAGCGTCGCCTTAGGGGGGAACACTGAAGCTTTCTTT. The whole variable domain, remainder taken from reference TRBV9 and TRBJ1-1, is DSGVTQTPKHLITATGQRVTLRCSPRSGDLSVYWYQQSLDQGLQFLIQYYNGEERAKGNILERFSAQQFPDLHSELNLSSLELGDSALYFCASSVALGGNTEAFFGQGTRLTVV.

This clonotype showed up just a few times. This chain uses TRBV29-1 with TRBJ2-1; 10 bases fit TRBD2. This CDR3 contains 13 residues. The V segment lost 4 bases and the J segment 9 bases; nucleotides outside the gene matches: 6. CDR1 is SQVTM, CDR2 ANQGSEA, per germline. CDR3 nucleotide sequence: TGCAGCGTTGGAGCGGGGGGGCCCAGTGAGCAGTTCTTC. It is translated as CSVGAGGPSEQFF.

The gene calls are TRBV19 and TRBJ2-7, with 7 positions matching TRBD1. Germline-derived CDR1 and CDR2 are LNHDA and SQIVND (reference sequence). This CDR3 contains 15 residues. Trimming cost V 5 bases and J 3 bases; bases outside gene matches: 10. The CDR3 reads CASSRSAQGIYEQYF. The DNA for the CDR3 is TGTGCCAGTAGTCGATCGGCACAGGGGATCTACGAGCAGTACTTC.

This chain uses TRBV5-5 with TRBJ1-1; D not resolved. The V gene's germline CDR1 is SGHKS and CDR2 YYEKEE (reference sequence). The CDR3 is 15 amino acids. V was clipped by 4 bases and J by 1 base, with 14 bases between them. CDR3 nucleotides: TGTGCCAGCAGCCCTACCTCTACACGGAACACTGAAGCTTTCTTT. Translating gives CASSPTSTRNTEAFF.

This clonotype was seen repeatedly, ten times or more. The chain links TRBV4-1 to TRBJ2-4, with TRBD1 identical over 11 bases. This CDR3 is 15 amino acids long. Germline CDR1 and CDR2: MGHRA and YSYEKL. The V and J ends lost 0 bases and 11 bases, in that order; junction bases with no gene match: 6. The CDR3 reads CASSQDRLDRGLQYF. The CDR3 DNA is TGCGCCAGCAGCCAAGATAGATTGGACAGGGGGCTTCAGTACTTC.

The chain has TRBV19 and TRBJ1-4, with 8 bases identical to TRBD1. V dropped 5 bases and J dropped 0; count of bases not matched to a gene: 5. This CDR3 spans 16 amino acids. Germline V gives CDR1 LNHDA, CDR2 SQIVND (reference sequence). This CDR3 reads CASSYSTGATNEKLFF. In DNA form, the CDR3 reads TGTGCCAGTAGTTACTCGACAGGGGCAACTAATGAAAAACTGTTTTTT.

There are a few counts of this clonotype. The rearrangement joins TRBV3-1 to TRBJ2-4, with a possible D match to TRBD2 (6 bases). Germline V gene sequence: CDR1 LGHDT, CDR2 YNNKEL (reference sequence). This CDR3 has 16 amino acids. The V gene lost 1 base and the J gene lost 4 bases, with 14 bases spanning the gap. The CDR3 nucleotides read TGTGCCAGCAGCCAAGCTTTGGGGGGTTCAAAAAACATTCAGTACTTC. It yields the protein CASSQALGGSKNIQYF.

This rearrangement joins TRBV6-2 or TRBV6-3 to TRBJ1-2; 7 nucleotides agree with TRBD1. V dropped 6 bases and J dropped 4; count of bases not matched to a gene: 8. The length of the CDR3 is 14 residues. Germline-derived CDR1 and CDR2 are MNHEY and SVGEGT. The CDR3 region is CASRPDRDSYGYTF. CDR3 in DNA: TGTGCCAGCAGACCCGACAGGGACTCCTATGGCTACACCTTC.

The chain joins TRBV12-3 or TRBV12-4 to TRBJ1-3; 9 bases agree with TRBD1. The CDR3 runs 15 residues. With 6 bases clipped from V and 4 bases from J, the junction kept 7 bases outside the gene matches. Here the CDR3 DNA reads TGTGCCAGCAGGCCGACAGGGGGTCAAGGAAACACCATATATTTT. Its translation is CASRPTGGQGNTIYF.

The rearrangement uses TRBV2 and TRBJ1-2, with 7 positions matching TRBD1. Unmatched junction bases numbered 13, after V lost 8 bases and J lost 4 bases. The CDR3 runs to 15 residues. The V gene's germline CDR1 is SNHLY and CDR2 FYNNEI. CDR3 protein: CASLGVGGASYGYTF. The CDR3 coding sequence is TGTGCCAGCTTGGGGGTAGGGGGCGCGAGCTATGGCTACACCTTC.

The chain recombines TRBV18 with TRBJ1-4; D possibly corresponds to TRBD1 (5 bases). Per the germline V gene, CDR1 is KGHSH and CDR2 is LQKENI. V was cut by 5 bases and J by 7 bases, with 17 bases left in between. The CDR3 runs 15 residues. Written as DNA, the CDR3 is TGTGCCAGCTCAAAAGACAGCCTCCGGGGTGAAAAACTGTTTTTT. This codes for CASSKDSLRGEKLFF.

Only a few counts were recorded for this clonotype. The chain couples TRBV5-1 to TRBJ1-1; a possible D gene is TRBD1 (6 bases). Germline loops: CDR1 SGHRS, CDR2 YFSETQ. CDR3 length equals 11 residues. V lost 6 bases, J lost 4 bases, and 7 bases lay in between. The CDR3 loop is CASKGGTEAFF. CDR3 DNA sequence: TGCGCCAGCAAGGGGGGCACTGAAGCTTTCTTT.

The CDR3 sequence: CASSLRQGPEQYF. Written as DNA, the CDR3 is TGTGCCAGCAGTTTACGACAGGGTCCCGAGCAGTACTTC. The chain employs TRBV28 and TRBJ2-7; 7 bases align to TRBD1. The junction had 4 bases not matched to a gene; V was cut back by 2 bases and J by 6 bases. Germline CDR1 and CDR2: MDHEN and SYDVKM. The CDR3 has 13 amino acids.

This clonotype has ten or more counts. The CDR3 spells CAVADGDYEQYF. Written as DNA, the CDR3 is TGTGCCGTCGCGGACGGAGACTACGAGCAGTACTTC. V gene TRBV24-1 combines with J gene TRBJ2-7, with D unresolved. Trimming shortened V by 12 bases and J by 3 bases, and 14 bases separated the two germline ends. The CDR3 has 12 amino acids. Per germline, CDR1 KGHDR and CDR2 SFDVKD.

This clonotype was picked up one time. The chain links TRBV5-1 to TRBJ1-2, with 7 bases identical to TRBD1. Trimming took 5 bases from V and 7 from J; bases not matched to a gene: 8. Germline lookup yields CDR1 SGHRS and CDR2 YFSETQ. The CDR3 loop spans 13 amino acids. As DNA, the CDR3 is TGCGCCAGCAGTGGGGATGACAGGGTTGGCTACACCTTC. It encodes CASSGDDRVGYTF.

This clonotype was detected only a few times. V usage is TRBV5-1 and J usage is TRBJ2-1, with 8 nucleotides matching TRBD1. Germline CDR1 and CDR2: SGHRS and YFSETQ. This CDR3 has 15 amino acids. J was trimmed by 7 bases and V by 4 bases; bases with no gene match: 10. The CDR3 is CASSGGQGIKNEQFF. The CDR3 DNA follows: TGCGCCAGCAGCGGTGGACAGGGTATTAAGAATGAGCAGTTCTTC.

This clonotype was counted many times. The CDR3 protein is CASSLSNGYEQYF. In nucleotides, the CDR3 is TGTGCCAGCAGCTTAAGTAATGGGTACGAGCAGTACTTC. The chain combines TRBV7-3 with TRBJ2-7, with D uncertain. V was trimmed by 1 base and J by 4 bases, leaving 8 bases between them. This CDR3 region has 13 residues. Per the germline V gene, CDR1 is SGHTA and CDR2 is FQGTGA. Complete variable domain (other parts from reference TRBV7-3 and TRBJ2-7): GAGVSQTPSNKVTEKGKYVELRCDPISGHTALYWYRQSLGQGPEFLIYFQGTGAADDSGLPNDRFFAVRPEGSVSTLKIQRTERGDSAVYLCASSLSNGYEQYFGPGTRLTVT.

The gene calls are TRBV5-1 and TRBJ1-6; D remains unclear. The CDR3 totals 14 residues. V was cut by 5 bases and J by 7 bases, with 13 bases left in between. Germline CDR1 SGHRS, CDR2 YFSETQ. DNA of the CDR3: TGCGCCAGCAGTAGGGCAGAGCGGAATTCACCCCTCCACTTT. It translates to CASSRAERNSPLHF.

The gene calls are TRBV5-1 and TRBJ2-2, with 12 bases matching TRBD2. Germline loops: CDR1 SGHRS, CDR2 YFSETQ. The CDR3 is 17 amino acids. The V and J ends lost 4 bases and 0 bases, in that order; junction bases with no gene match: 4. The chain's CDR3 is CASSLWTSGANTGELFF. CDR3 DNA sequence: TGCGCCAGCAGCCTCTGGACTAGCGGGGCGAACACCGGGGAGCTGTTTTTT.

V usage is TRBV20-1 and J usage is TRBJ2-1; TRBD2 matches at 7 bases. V gave up 1 base and J gave up 7 bases; unmatched junction bases: 4. Germline assignment: CDR1 DFQATT and CDR2 SNEGSKA (reference sequence). The CDR3 has 13 residues. The CDR3 spells CSARVVSGNEQFF. DNA of the CDR3: TGCAGTGCTAGAGTGGTTAGCGGGAATGAGCAGTTCTTC.

In its sample, this clonotype was seen many times. J is TRBJ2-1 and V is TRBV29-1, with D possibly being TRBD1 or TRBD2 (5 bases each). CDR3 size: 14 residues. V was pared by 2 bases and J by 9 bases, with 17 bases between. CDR1 and CDR2 from the germline V gene are SQVTM and ANQGSEA. The CDR3 DNA sequence: TGCAGCGTTGAAAGGGACCTCGCTAGGGGTGAGCAGTTCTTC. Translated: CSVERDLARGEQFF.

This clonotype was recorded a few times. V gene TRBV20-1 combines with J gene TRBJ2-1; D is undetermined. The CDR3 is 10 amino acids. From germline, CDR1 is DFQATT and CDR2 SNEGSKA (reference sequence). Trimming removed 4 bases from V and 7 bases from J, with 5 bases in between. The DNA of the CDR3 is TGCAGTGCTACCATGAATGAGCAGTTCTTC. This sequence encodes CSATMNEQFF.

The V call is TRBV5-1, the J call TRBJ1-1; no reliable D call. CDR3 length: 13 amino acids. Germline V gene data show CDR1 as SGHRS and CDR2 as YFSETQ. The V and J ends lost 0 bases and 5 bases respectively, with 8 bases between them. This CDR3 reads CASSLVPSTEAFF. CDR3 nucleotides: TGCGCCAGCAGCTTGGTCCCTTCAACTGAAGCTTTCTTT.

The DNA for the CDR3 is TGTGCCAGCAGTTACGCGTTCCGGGACAGGGCGAATCAGCCCCAGCATTTT. Protein sequence: CASSYAFRDRANQPQHF. The chain joins TRBV6-2 or TRBV6-3 to TRBJ1-5; TRBD1 agrees at 9 bases. The length of the CDR3 is 17 residues. Per the germline V gene, CDR1 is MNHEY and CDR2 is SVGEGT. Trimming cost V 2 bases and J 4 bases; bases outside gene matches: 9.

The sample holds a few counts of this clonotype. This chain connects TRBV20-1 to TRBJ2-7, with D maybe TRBD1 (5 bases). Between the trimmed V and J ends, which lost 1 base and 2 bases, there was a span of 9 bases. Per germline, CDR1 DFQATT and CDR2 SNEGSKA (reference sequence). The CDR3 length is 13 residues. The CDR3 region is CSARGMTAYEQYF. DNA of the CDR3: TGCAGTGCTAGAGGCATGACAGCCTACGAGCAGTACTTC.

The chain has TRBV4-1 and TRBJ2-3; D is perhaps TRBD2 (6 bases). CDR3 length: 16 residues. CDR1 and CDR2 (germline): MGHRA, YSYEKL. Trimming stripped 1 base from V and 4 bases from J, with 15 bases between. The CDR3 DNA reads TGCGCCAGCAGCCAAGGGGGGGATCCTCCTCCAGATACGCAGTATTTT. Translated, it gives CASSQGGDPPPDTQYF.